This T cell receptor (beta chain) was sequenced during a study of regulatory T cells. General study points: Hydrophobic residues at CDR3 positions 6 and 7 were enriched in conventional CD4+ T cells of CD3G-deficient patients.

V lost 4 bases, J lost 7 bases, and 5 bases stayed unmatched. Germline assignment: CDR1 GTSNPN and CDR2 SVGIG (reference sequence). The CDR3 spans 12 residues. Amplification used 52 TRBV primers and 13 TRBJ primers. Clones were read by immunoSEQ multiplex PCR, and TCRdb kept only the in-frame ones, dropping some. This sample has tens of thousands of clones, with 89% found just once. Patients aged 2 to 39 years had fewer naive and more memory CD4+ and CD8+ T cells. CD4+ T cells were divided by sorting: CD25-high CD127-low Tregs, CD25-low CD127-high conventional cells. A note on this clone: The antigen remains undetermined.

The sample taken for sequencing was conventional CD4+ T cells sorted from blood. The chain combines TRBV30 with TRBJ1-2; 8 bases are shared with TRBD1. The TCR originated in a young adult with CD3G deficiency. CDR3 coding DNA: TGTGCCTGGAACAGGGGGGGATTTGGCTACACCTTC. Its protein product is CAWNRGGFGYTF.